Following are 16 T cell receptor beta chains from one sample sequenced in a study of blood T cells in healthy people across ages. Primers used in a second PCR of roughly 7 to 11 cycles were a sample-barcoded 5' primer and a J-beta primer mix. A single record per CDR3 protein comes from TCRdb applying MiXCR to the 5' RACE reads. This table has 1 million to 1.2 million distinct CDR3 sequences, less than 45% appearing once. The sample was blood. The receptors originated from a man younger than 35 in good health.

The chain uses TRBV7-2 and TRBJ2-5; D unclear. The germline V gene encodes CDR1 SGHTA and CDR2 FQGNSA. Trimming left V 7 bases short and J 11 bases short, with 14 bases between. This CDR3 has 11 residues. CDR3 sequence reads: CASTIDIEQYF. The DNA of the CDR3 is TGTGCCAGCACCATAGACATAGAGCAGTACTTC.

This clonotype occurred many times. The rearrangement uses TRBV7-9 and TRBJ2-1; D not resolved. V was cut by 2 bases and J by 4 bases, with 6 bases left in between. Looked up from germline, CDR1 is SEHNR and CDR2 is FQNEAQ (reference sequence). This CDR3 is built from 13 residues. As DNA, the CDR3 is TGTGCCAGCAGCTTAAGCCTATACAATGAGCAGTTCTTC. Protein: CASSLSLYNEQFF.

This clonotype has only a few counts. The chain is built from TRBV7-9 and TRBJ2-5, with D unresolved. The CDR3 runs to 15 residues. Germline V gene data show CDR1 as SEHNR and CDR2 as FQNEAQ (reference sequence). The V end was cut by 6 bases, the J end by 4 bases, with 18 bases between. This CDR3 reads CASSLKPRKGETQYF. The CDR3 DNA reads TGTGCCAGCAGTCTTAAACCCAGGAAAGGAGAGACCCAGTACTTC.

This clonotype was counted between two and nine times. The V gene is TRBV4-2, the J gene TRBJ2-5; 7 bases match TRBD2. Trimming removed 4 bases from V and 2 bases from J; junction bases left unmatched: 10. The CDR3 covers 16 residues. Germline V gene lookup returns CDR1 LGHNA and CDR2 YNFKEQ. The CDR3 DNA is TGTGCCAGCAGCCGCCTGAGCGGACTAGAACAAGAGACCCAGTACTTC. Protein sequence: CASSRLSGLEQETQYF.

This clonotype appeared a few times. This sequence joins TRBV10-3 and TRBJ2-7; TRBD1 matches at 7 bases. There are 15 residues in the CDR3. Germline V gives CDR1 ENHRY, CDR2 SYGVKD. V was clipped by 6 bases and J by 1 base; unmatched bases: 9. CDR3: CAISNDRVASYEQYF. The CDR3 DNA follows: TGTGCCATCAGCAATGACAGGGTAGCTTCCTACGAGCAGTACTTC.

This clonotype has more than one count but fewer than ten. This sequence joins TRBV2 and TRBJ1-1; the D is unclear. The CDR3 has 12 residues. Trimming removed 8 bases at V and 1 base at J, with 8 bases between. Germline V gene data show CDR1 as SNHLY and CDR2 as FYNNEI. The CDR3 DNA reads as TGTGCCAGCGGGAGATGGAACACTGAAGCTTTCTTT. It yields the protein CASGRWNTEAFF.

This clonotype is a singleton in its sample. The chain links TRBV6-5 to TRBJ2-5; D is tentatively TRBD1 or TRBD2 (5 bases each). Germline-derived CDR1 and CDR2 are MNHEY and SVGAGI. The V end was cut by 2 bases, the J end by 2 bases, with 12 bases between. The CDR3 consists of 15 residues. CDR3 amino acids: CASSYRDGIQETQYF. The DNA of the CDR3 is TGTGCCAGCAGTTACCGGGACGGGATACAAGAGACCCAGTACTTC.

The rearrangement joins TRBV5-6 to TRBJ2-5; 12 bases agree with TRBD2. In germline, CDR1 is SGHDT, CDR2 YYEEEE. The J segment lost 11 bases and the V segment lost 2 bases, leaving 13 bases of the junction unmatched. The CDR3 is 16 residues long. The chain's CDR3 is CASSFMLAGGPSEQYF. The CDR3 nucleotides read TGTGCCAGCAGCTTTATGCTAGCGGGGGGGCCAAGTGAGCAGTACTTC. Full variable domain (remainder filled in from reference TRBV5-6 and TRBJ2-5): DAGVTQSPTHLIKTRGQQVTLRCSPKSGHDTVSWYQQALGQGPQFIFQYYEEEERQRGNFPDRFSGHQFPNYSSELNVNALLLGDSALYLCASSFMLAGGPSEQYFGPGTRLLVL.

V gene TRBV5-1 combines with J gene TRBJ1-1; tentatively, D is TRBD1 (6 bases). The length of the CDR3 is 16 residues. The V gene lost 0 bases and the J gene lost 0 bases, with 12 bases spanning the gap. The germline V gene has CDR1 SGHRS and CDR2 YFSETQ. The chain's CDR3 is CASSLGTGPMNTEAFF. The DNA of the CDR3 is TGCGCCAGCAGCTTGGGTACAGGGCCCATGAACACTGAAGCTTTCTTT.

This clonotype was seen once. At one of its ends the junction is not consistent with the germline gene, which may arise from a read error. V is TRBV6-5 and J is TRBJ1-6, with no clear D. This CDR3 contains 14 residues. Germline assignment: CDR1 MNHEY and CDR2 SVGAGI. The CDR3 bases are TGTGCCAGCAGTTACCGCCCCACGAGTTCACCCCCCCACTTT. Translating it yields CASSYRPTSSPPHF.

About this clonotype itself: A read error may produce the germline difference seen at one junction end. The chain employs TRBV5-1 and TRBJ2-1; no reliable D call. The J call may be faulty, since TRBJ2-7 better matches the DNA end. The CDR3 has 15 residues. The V gene's germline CDR1 is SGHRS and CDR2 YFSETQ. The CDR3 region has the DNA TGCGCCTGCAGCTTGGATGCGACTGGCTACAATGAGCAGTACTTC. Translation: CACSLDATGYNEQYF.

The V and J genes are TRBV19 and TRBJ1-1, with D perhaps matching TRBD1 (5 bases). From germline, CDR1 is LNHDA and CDR2 SQIVND (reference sequence). The CDR3 contains 13 residues. Trimming took off 5 bases at V and 3 bases at J, with 10 bases between the two ends. CDR3: CASSRGVDTEAFF. CDR3 in DNA: TGTGCCAGTAGTCGGGGGGTGGACACTGAAGCTTTCTTT.

With regard to this clonotype: Compared with germline, one end of the junction differs, possibly owing to a read error. The rearrangement joins TRBV14 to TRBJ2-3; possible D gene TRBD1, 5 bases. Germline assignment: CDR1 SGHDN and CDR2 FVKESK. This CDR3 has 16 residues. The chain's CDR3 is CASSQVPGLITGTQYF. CDR3 bases: TGTGCCAGCAGCCAAGTTCCGGGTTTGATCACAGGTACGCAGTATTTT.

The V gene is TRBV6-2 or TRBV6-3, the J gene TRBJ2-1; D uncertain. The CDR3 loop spans 15 amino acids. Germline V gene sequence: CDR1 MNHEY, CDR2 SVGEGT. With 0 bases removed from V and 0 bases from J, the gap between germline ends came to 6 bases. The CDR3 DNA reads TGTGCCAGCAGTTACTCGCCTACCTCCTACAATGAGCAGTTCTTC. This codes for CASSYSPTSYNEQFF.

The chain uses TRBV6-6 and TRBJ1-4; tentative D call: TRBD1 (6 bases). V was cut by 6 bases and J by 4 bases, with 15 bases left in between. Germline CDR1 and CDR2: MNHNY and SVGAGI (reference sequence). The CDR3 contains 15 residues. The CDR3 protein is CASSPSGGLNEKLFF. The CDR3, as DNA: TGTGCCAGCAGCCCGTCGGGGGGGCTTAATGAAAAACTGTTTTTT.

In this sample, this clonotype turned up once. A read error may explain this, as a much larger clone is one base away. DNA for the CDR3: TGTGCCAGCAGTCGCATACTCTGGGGTAGATCAGCCCTCGGGGATCAGCCCCAGCATTTT. Translating it yields CASSRILWGRSALGDQPQHF. V is TRBV28 and J is TRBJ1-5; D gene unclear. CDR3 size: 20 residues. V was cut by 5 bases and J by 5 bases, with 31 bases left in between. Germline CDR1 reads MDHEN; CDR2 reads SYDVKM.